A single sample gave rise to the 15 T cell receptor beta chains below, sequenced in a study of shared clonotypes between healthy human individuals. CD45RO-negative CD8 cells positively selected for CCR7 made up the naive population, which excluded terminally differentiated effector memory CD45RA+ cells. The repertoire was sequenced with immunoSEQ multiplex PCR; TCRdb's copy has only in-frame clones and lacks some. Among around 1.9 million clones listed, 93% were seen once. Sequenced material: naive CD8+ T cells from PBMCs. All receptors derive from a man aged 18 to 29 in good health. Some clones in this sample may be carry-over from other donors' samples.

The chain combines TRBV27 with TRBJ1-1, with TRBD1 matching 9 bases. The V gene's germline CDR1 is MNHEY and CDR2 SMNVEV (reference sequence). Trimming took 4 bases from V and 2 from J; bases not matched to a gene: 14. The CDR3 totals 18 residues. For the CDR3, the DNA is TGTGCCAGCAGTTCCAGAACGGGACAGGGAACGATTAACACTGAAGCTTTCTTT. Translation: CASSSRTGQGTINTEAFF.

The chain joins TRBV7-9 to TRBJ2-7, with D possibly matching TRBD1 (6 bases). This CDR3 spans 13 amino acids. V lost 7 bases and J lost 5, with 15 bases in between. Germline CDR1 SEHNR, CDR2 FQNEAQ (reference sequence). The CDR3 coding sequence is TGTGCCAGCATGCAGGGGTTGGCCGACGAGCAGTACTTC. Its translation is CASMQGLADEQYF.

This chain uses TRBV4-1 with TRBJ2-1; 7 bases are a match to TRBD1. The V gene's germline CDR1 is MGHRA and CDR2 YSYEKL. The CDR3 loop spans 15 amino acids. V shed 4 bases and J 9 bases; nucleotides not matched to a gene: 12. CDR3 sequence (DNA): TGCGCCAGCAGCCCCTCCTCGACAGGGTGGGCTGAGCAGTTCTTC. Translated, it gives CASSPSSTGWAEQFF.

The V gene is TRBV29-1, the J gene TRBJ2-7, with 8 bases aligning to TRBD1. This CDR3 has 13 amino acids. Germline-derived CDR1 and CDR2 are SQVTM and ANQGSEA. Trimming removed 7 bases from V and 0 bases from J; junction bases left unmatched: 5. CDR3 sequence (DNA): TGCAGCGGACGGACAGGGAACTCCTACGAGCAGTACTTC. This sequence encodes CSGRTGNSYEQYF.

The V gene is TRBV10-3, the J gene TRBJ1-5, with D perhaps matching TRBD1 (5 bases). There are 16 residues in the CDR3. The germline V and J ends were trimmed by 7 bases and 3 bases, with 19 bases remaining between them. Germline CDR1 and CDR2: ENHRY and SYGVKD. CDR3 in amino acids: CAINLPSRGTNQPQHF. CDR3 nucleotides: TGTGCCATCAATCTCCCCTCTAGGGGAACCAATCAGCCCCAGCATTTT.

The gene calls are TRBV9 and TRBJ2-5, with 7 bases that match TRBD1. CDR1 is SGDLS, CDR2 YYNGEE, per germline. The CDR3 is made up of 15 amino acids. V was clipped by 3 bases and J by 8 bases; unmatched bases: 13. In DNA form, the CDR3 reads TGTGCCAGCAGCGCCGACCGGGACAGCCTTAACACCCAGTACTTC. Amino acid sequence: CASSADRDSLNTQYF.

The chain links TRBV28 to TRBJ2-1; TRBD2 aligns across 10 bases. The CDR3 covers 17 residues. The germline gives CDR1 MDHEN, CDR2 SYDVKM. The J segment lost 5 bases and the V segment lost 6 bases, leaving 13 bases of the junction unmatched. CDR3 in DNA: TGTGCCAGCAGACGCAGGTTGGGACTAGCGCTAGACAATGAGCAGTTCTTC. It yields the protein CASRRRLGLALDNEQFF.

V is TRBV5-1 and J is TRBJ2-7; TRBD1 matches 10 bases. Trimming cost V 4 bases and J 2 bases; bases outside gene matches: 6. The CDR3 contains 15 residues. Germline CDR1 reads SGHRS; CDR2 reads YFSETQ. CDR3 residues: CASSKGTGVPYEQYF. The CDR3 coding sequence is TGCGCCAGCAGCAAGGGGACAGGGGTTCCCTACGAGCAGTACTTC.

The chain has TRBV7-9 and TRBJ1-2; possible D gene TRBD1, 5 bases. This CDR3 spans 17 amino acids. With 1 base removed from V and 0 bases from J, the gap between germline ends came to 15 bases. CDR1 is SEHNR, CDR2 FQNEAQ, per germline (reference sequence). CDR3 bases: TGTGCCAGCAGCTTAGGGGCAGGGCGACCTACTAACTATGGCTACACCTTC. It yields the protein CASSLGAGRPTNYGYTF.

The chain uses TRBV6-6 and TRBJ2-7, with 10 bases that match TRBD1. This CDR3 contains 13 residues. The trim removed 5 bases at V and 5 bases at J, leaving 3 bases unmatched. Per the germline V gene, CDR1 is MNHNY and CDR2 is SVGAGI (reference sequence). The CDR3 region is CASSRTGGDEQYF. DNA for the CDR3: TGTGCCAGCAGTCGGACAGGGGGAGACGAGCAGTACTTC.

The sample holds one count of this clone. The CDR3 DNA follows: TGTGCCAGCAGCTTAAGGGGGGGTTTTTACGAGCAGTACTTC. This translates into CASSLRGGFYEQYF. The chain joins TRBV7-9 to TRBJ2-7; D possibly corresponds to TRBD2 (7 bases). This CDR3 is built from 14 residues. V was clipped by 2 bases and J by 4 bases, with 12 bases between them. CDR1 is SEHNR and CDR2 is FQNEAQ in the germline V gene (reference sequence).

The sample holds one count of this clone. The chain uses TRBV19 and TRBJ2-3, with D unresolved. The ends were cut back, 5 bases at V and 5 bases at J, with 17 bases in the middle. The CDR3 totals 15 residues. Germline V gene data show CDR1 as LNHDA and CDR2 as SQIVND (reference sequence). CDR3 DNA: TGTGCCAGTAGTCTCCGTCTAGATGAAGAAGATACGCAGTATTTT. As protein: CASSLRLDEEDTQYF.

With regard to this clone: Other DNA sequences in this specimen translate into the identical CDR3. J is TRBJ2-7 and V is TRBV9; D unresolved. Trimming took off 0 bases at V and 1 base at J, with 8 bases between the two ends. The length of the CDR3 is 14 residues. Germline assignment: CDR1 SGDLS and CDR2 YYNGEE. The CDR3 DNA sequence: TGTGCCAGCAGCGTAGGTAGGGAATCCTACGAGCAGTACTTC. Its protein is CASSVGRESYEQYF. The full variable domain, rest sourced from reference TRBV9 and TRBJ2-7, is DSGVTQTPKHLITATGQRVTLRCSPRSGDLSVYWYQQSLDQGLQFLIQYYNGEERAKGNILERFSAQQFPDLHSELNLSSLELGDSALYFCASSVGRESYEQYFGPGTRLTVT.

The chain couples TRBV9 to TRBJ2-7; the D call may be TRBD1 or TRBD2 (5 bases each). This CDR3 spans 15 amino acids. Trimming left V 0 bases short and J 6 bases short, with 16 bases between. Germline CDR1 is SGDLS and CDR2 is YYNGEE. The DNA of the CDR3 is TGTGCCAGCAGCGTAGCTGGGGACCTCGCGGGCGAGCAGTACTTC. It codes for CASSVAGDLAGEQYF.

This chain links TRBV11-2 with TRBJ1-5; 11 bases agree with TRBD1. The CDR3 has 15 residues. Germline V gene data show CDR1 as SGHAT and CDR2 as FQNNGV. J was trimmed by 7 bases and V by 4 bases; bases with no gene match: 6. CDR3 sequence (DNA): TGTGCCAGCAGCTGGGGGACAGGGGGATTACAGCCCCAGCATTTT. As protein: CASSWGTGGLQPQHF.